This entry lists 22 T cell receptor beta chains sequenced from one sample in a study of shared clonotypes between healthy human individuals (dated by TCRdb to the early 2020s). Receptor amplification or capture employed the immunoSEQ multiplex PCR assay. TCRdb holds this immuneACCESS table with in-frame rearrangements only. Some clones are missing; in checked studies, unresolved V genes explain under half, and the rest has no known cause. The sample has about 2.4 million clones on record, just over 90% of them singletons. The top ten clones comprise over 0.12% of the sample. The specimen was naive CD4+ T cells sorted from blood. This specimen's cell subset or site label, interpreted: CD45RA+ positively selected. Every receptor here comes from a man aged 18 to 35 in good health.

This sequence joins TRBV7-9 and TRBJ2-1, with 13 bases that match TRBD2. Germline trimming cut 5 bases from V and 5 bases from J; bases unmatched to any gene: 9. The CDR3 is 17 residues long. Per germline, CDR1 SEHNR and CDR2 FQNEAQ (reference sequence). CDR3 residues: CASSTRTSGSIHNEQFF. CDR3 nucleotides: TGTGCCAGCAGCACCCGGACTAGCGGGAGTATCCACAATGAGCAGTTCTTC.

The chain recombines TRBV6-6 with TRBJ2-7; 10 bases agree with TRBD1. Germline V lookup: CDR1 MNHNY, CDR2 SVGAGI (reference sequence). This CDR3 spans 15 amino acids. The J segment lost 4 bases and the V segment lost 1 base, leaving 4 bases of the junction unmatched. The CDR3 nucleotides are TGTGCCAGCAGTTACTGGACAGGGGGAAAATACGAGCAGTACTTC. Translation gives CASSYWTGGKYEQYF.

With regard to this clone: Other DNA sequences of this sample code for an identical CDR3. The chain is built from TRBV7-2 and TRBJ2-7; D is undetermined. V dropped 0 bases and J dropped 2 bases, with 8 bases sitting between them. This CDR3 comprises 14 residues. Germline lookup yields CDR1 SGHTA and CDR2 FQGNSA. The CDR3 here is CASSLAVLTYEQYF. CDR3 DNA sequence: TGTGCCAGCAGCTTAGCGGTCTTAACCTACGAGCAGTACTTC.

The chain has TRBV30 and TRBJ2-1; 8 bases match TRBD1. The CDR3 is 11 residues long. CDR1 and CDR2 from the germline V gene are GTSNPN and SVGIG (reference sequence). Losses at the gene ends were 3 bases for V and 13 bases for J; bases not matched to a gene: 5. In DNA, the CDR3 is TGTGCCTGGAGCGTGGACAGGGTCCAGTTCTTC. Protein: CAWSVDRVQFF.

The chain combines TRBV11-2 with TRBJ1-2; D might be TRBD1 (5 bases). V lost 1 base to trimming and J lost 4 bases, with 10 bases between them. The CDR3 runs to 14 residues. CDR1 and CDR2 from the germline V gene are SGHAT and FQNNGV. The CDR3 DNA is TGTGCCAGCAGCTTAGGGGAAAGGGGCTATGGCTACACCTTC. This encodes CASSLGERGYGYTF.

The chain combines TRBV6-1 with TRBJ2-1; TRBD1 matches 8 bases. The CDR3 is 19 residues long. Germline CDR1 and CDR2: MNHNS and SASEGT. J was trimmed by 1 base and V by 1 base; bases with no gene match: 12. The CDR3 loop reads CASSEDPFRTGLSYNEQFF. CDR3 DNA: TGTGCCAGCAGTGAAGATCCTTTCCGGACAGGGCTATCCTACAATGAGCAGTTCTTC.

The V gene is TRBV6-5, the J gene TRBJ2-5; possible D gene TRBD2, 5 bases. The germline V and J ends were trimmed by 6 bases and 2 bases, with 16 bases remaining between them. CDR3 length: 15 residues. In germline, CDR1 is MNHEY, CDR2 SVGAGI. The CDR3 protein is CASSRLRVGQETQYF. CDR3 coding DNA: TGTGCCAGCAGCCGTTTGAGGGTGGGGCAAGAGACCCAGTACTTC.

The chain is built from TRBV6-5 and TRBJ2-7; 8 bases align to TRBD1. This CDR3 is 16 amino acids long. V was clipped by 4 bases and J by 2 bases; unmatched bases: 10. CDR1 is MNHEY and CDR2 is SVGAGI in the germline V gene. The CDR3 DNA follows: TGTGCCAGCAGTTCACTCAGGGGGCGGGACGCCTACGAGCAGTACTTC. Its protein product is CASSSLRGRDAYEQYF.

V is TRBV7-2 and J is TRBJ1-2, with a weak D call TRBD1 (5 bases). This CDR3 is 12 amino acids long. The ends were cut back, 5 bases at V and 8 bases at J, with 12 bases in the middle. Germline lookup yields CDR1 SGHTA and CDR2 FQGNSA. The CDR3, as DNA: TGTGCCAGCAGCCCCCCTGGGGCCGGCTACACCTTC. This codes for CASSPPGAGYTF.

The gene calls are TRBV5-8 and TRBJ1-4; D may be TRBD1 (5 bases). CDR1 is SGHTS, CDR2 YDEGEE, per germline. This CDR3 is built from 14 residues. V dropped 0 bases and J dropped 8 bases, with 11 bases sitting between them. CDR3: CASSLGVGVEKLFF. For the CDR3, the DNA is TGTGCCAGCAGCTTGGGTGTGGGGGTCGAAAAACTGTTTTTT.

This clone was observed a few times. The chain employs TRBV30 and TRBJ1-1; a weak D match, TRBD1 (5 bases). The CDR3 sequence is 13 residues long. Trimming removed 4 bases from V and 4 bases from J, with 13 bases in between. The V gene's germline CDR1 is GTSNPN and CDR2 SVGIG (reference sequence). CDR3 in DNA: TGTGCCTGGATTTCTGGGGCGTTCACTGAAGCTTTCTTT. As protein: CAWISGAFTEAFF. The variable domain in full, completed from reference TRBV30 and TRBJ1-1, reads SQTIHQWPATLVQPVGSPLSLECTVEGTSNPNLYWYRQAAGRGLQLLFYSVGIGQISSEVPQNLSASRPQDRQFILSSKKLLLSDSGFYLCAWISGAFTEAFFGQGTRLTVV.

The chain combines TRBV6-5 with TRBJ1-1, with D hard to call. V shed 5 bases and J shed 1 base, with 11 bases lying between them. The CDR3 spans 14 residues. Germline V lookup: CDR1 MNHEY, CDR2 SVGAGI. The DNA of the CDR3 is TGTGCCAGCAGTACCAGGTCTGGGAACACTGAAGCTTTCTTT. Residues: CASSTRSGNTEAFF.

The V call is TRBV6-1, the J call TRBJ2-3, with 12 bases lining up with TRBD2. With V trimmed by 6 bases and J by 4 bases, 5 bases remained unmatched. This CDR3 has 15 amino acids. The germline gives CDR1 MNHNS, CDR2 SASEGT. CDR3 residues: CASSEGLAGPDTQYF. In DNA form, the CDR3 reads TGTGCCAGCAGCGAGGGACTAGCGGGTCCAGATACGCAGTATTTT.

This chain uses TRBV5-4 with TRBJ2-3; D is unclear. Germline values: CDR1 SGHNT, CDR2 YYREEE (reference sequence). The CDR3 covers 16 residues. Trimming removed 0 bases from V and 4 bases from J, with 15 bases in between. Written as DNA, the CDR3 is TGTGCCAGCAGCTTGGATGGGTTTTACGGCGCAGATACGCAGTATTTT. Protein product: CASSLDGFYGADTQYF.

CDR3 nucleotides: TGTGCCACCAGCATGAGGGGAGGAGGGACCGGGGAGCAGTACTTC. Its protein is CATSMRGGGTGEQYF. The chain is built from TRBV15 and TRBJ2-7, with a weak D call TRBD2 (6 bases). This CDR3 is 15 amino acids long. Trimming stripped 4 bases from V and 7 bases from J, with 20 bases between. CDR1 is LNHNV and CDR2 is YYDKDF in the germline V gene (reference sequence).

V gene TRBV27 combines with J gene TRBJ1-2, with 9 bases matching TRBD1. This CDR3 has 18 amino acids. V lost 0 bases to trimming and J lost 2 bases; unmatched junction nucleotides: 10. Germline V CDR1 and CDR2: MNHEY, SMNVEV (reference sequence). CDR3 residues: CASSLSGTGLVDNYGYTF. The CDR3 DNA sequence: TGTGCCAGCAGTTTATCAGGGACAGGGTTAGTAGACAACTATGGCTACACCTTC.

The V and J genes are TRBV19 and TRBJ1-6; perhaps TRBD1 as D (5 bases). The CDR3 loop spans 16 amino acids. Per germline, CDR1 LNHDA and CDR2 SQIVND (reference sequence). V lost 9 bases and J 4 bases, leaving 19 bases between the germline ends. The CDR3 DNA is TGTGCCAGCAAGGACACCGGGACCGCGTATAATTCACCCCTCCACTTT. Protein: CASKDTGTAYNSPLHF. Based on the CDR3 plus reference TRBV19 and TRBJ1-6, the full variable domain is DGGITQSPKYLFRKEGQNVTLSCEQNLNHDAMYWYRQDPGQGLRLIYYSQIVNDFQKGDIAEGYSVSREKKESFPLTVTSAQKNPTAFYLCASKDTGTAYNSPLHFGNGTRLTVT.

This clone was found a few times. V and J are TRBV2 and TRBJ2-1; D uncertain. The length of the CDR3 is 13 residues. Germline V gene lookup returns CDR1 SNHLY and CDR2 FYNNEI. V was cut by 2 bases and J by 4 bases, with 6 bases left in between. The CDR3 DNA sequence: TGTGCCAGCAGTGAACGGCATTACAATGAGCAGTTCTTC. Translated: CASSERHYNEQFF.

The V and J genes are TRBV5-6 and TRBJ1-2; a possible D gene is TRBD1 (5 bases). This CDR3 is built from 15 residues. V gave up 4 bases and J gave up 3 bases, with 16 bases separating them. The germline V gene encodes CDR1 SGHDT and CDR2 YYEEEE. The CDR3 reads CASSRPRGVDYGYTF. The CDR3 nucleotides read TGTGCCAGCAGCCGGCCCCGGGGGGTCGACTATGGCTACACCTTC.

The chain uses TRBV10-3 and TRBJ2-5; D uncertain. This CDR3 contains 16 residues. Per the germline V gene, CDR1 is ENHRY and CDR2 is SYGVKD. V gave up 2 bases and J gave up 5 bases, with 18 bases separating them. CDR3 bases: TGTGCCATCAGTGAGAAGGAGACTCAAGGCCTGGAGACCCAGTACTTC. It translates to CAISEKETQGLETQYF.

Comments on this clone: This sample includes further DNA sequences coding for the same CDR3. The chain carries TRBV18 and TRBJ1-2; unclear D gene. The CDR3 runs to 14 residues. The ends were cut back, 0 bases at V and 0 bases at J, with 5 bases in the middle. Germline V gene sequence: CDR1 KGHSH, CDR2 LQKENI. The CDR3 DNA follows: TGTGCCAGCTCACCACCCGCTACTAACTATGGCTACACCTTC. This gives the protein CASSPPATNYGYTF.

The CDR3 spells CASSFVGKADTQYF. The CDR3 DNA reads TGTGCCAGCAGCTTCGTAGGGAAGGCAGATACGCAGTATTTT. The chain is built from TRBV7-9 and TRBJ2-3; no firm D call. The CDR3 consists of 14 residues. Germline lookup yields CDR1 SEHNR and CDR2 FQNEAQ (reference sequence). V dropped 3 bases and J dropped 4 bases, with 11 bases sitting between them.